This entry lists 12 T cell receptor beta chains sequenced from one sample in a study of cytomegalovirus exposure and HLA in healthy donors. PCR primers comprised 60 Vbeta and 13 Jbeta primers. Data came from immunoSEQ multiplex PCR; TCRdb stores just in-frame clones and leaves some out. The sample holds more than 85,000 clones, approximately 81% seen once. The sample consisted of PBMCs. Every receptor here comes from a male donor in good health and CMV-seropositive.

Of note for this clone: The germline gene is not matched at one end of the junction; a read error may be the cause. The chain joins TRBV9 to TRBJ2-5, with D possibly matching TRBD2 (6 bases). Looked up from germline, CDR1 is SGDLS and CDR2 is YYNGEE. CDR3 size: 19 residues. CDR3 bases: TGTGCCAGCAGCGTAGCAACGGAGGTGTTCGGGGGAACTCAAGGGACCCAGTACTTC. Encoded protein: CASSVATEVFGGTQGTQYF.

The rearrangement uses TRBV4-1 and TRBJ1-6; 9 bases are a match to TRBD1. Germline loops: CDR1 MGHRA, CDR2 YSYEKL. The CDR3 covers 13 residues. The junction had 3 bases not matched to a gene; V was cut back by 8 bases and J by 7 bases. CDR3 region: CASSGTGNSPLHF. Written as DNA, the CDR3 is TGCGCCAGCTCCGGGACAGGGAATTCACCCCTCCACTTT.

This chain uses TRBV9 with TRBJ1-3; D perhaps matches TRBD1 (5 bases). Trimming took 0 bases from V and 2 from J, leaving 15 bases between them. There are 17 residues in the CDR3. Germline CDR1 reads SGDLS; CDR2 reads YYNGEE. CDR3 coding DNA: TGTGCCAGCAGCGTAGAGGCTTGGGGCAGGGCTGGAAACACCATATATTTT. Protein: CASSVEAWGRAGNTIYF.

This clone was seen only once. V gene TRBV30 combines with J gene TRBJ1-2, with TRBD1 matching 9 bases. V was clipped by 5 bases and J by 2 bases; unmatched bases: 3. This CDR3 is built from 13 residues. CDR1 GTSNPN and CDR2 SVGIG come from the germline V gene (reference sequence). The CDR3 DNA sequence: TGTGCCTGGGGGGACAGGGTAAACTATGGCTACACCTTC. Translating gives CAWGDRVNYGYTF.

The chain combines TRBV6-1 with TRBJ2-4, with 10 bases matching TRBD1. Germline V lookup: CDR1 MNHNS, CDR2 SASEGT. This CDR3 spans 15 amino acids. The trim removed 7 bases at V and 6 bases at J, leaving 9 bases unmatched. In DNA form, the CDR3 reads TGTGCCAGCAACCGGGACAGGGGCGAGGGAAACATTCAGTACTTC. This sequence encodes CASNRDRGEGNIQYF.

CDR3 in DNA: TGTGCCAGTAGCCCTCGCGGGGGCACAGATACGCAGTATTTT. It translates to CASSPRGGTDTQYF. This chain joins TRBV5-4 and TRBJ2-3, with a weak D call TRBD2 (6 bases). V was trimmed by 8 bases and J by 1 base, leaving 14 bases between them. This CDR3 has 14 amino acids. The germline gives CDR1 SGHNT, CDR2 YYREEE (reference sequence).

The rearrangement joins TRBV4-2 to TRBJ2-2; 9 bases match TRBD2. From germline, CDR1 is LGHNA and CDR2 YNFKEQ. The ends lost 0 bases at V and 6 bases at J; junction bases unmatched: 5. CDR3 length equals 16 residues. The CDR3 region has the DNA TGTGCCAGCAGCCAAGATAATAGCGGGGGTGCCGGGGAGCTGTTTTTT. As protein: CASSQDNSGGAGELFF.

The rearrangement links TRBV6-6 to TRBJ1-5; D is perhaps TRBD1 (5 bases). The CDR3 is made up of 15 amino acids. In germline, CDR1 is MNHNY, CDR2 SVGAGI (reference sequence). Trimming cost V 5 bases and J 2 bases, with 13 bases left between them. CDR3 in amino acids: CASSTPGYGNQPQHF. CDR3 in DNA: TGTGCCAGCAGTACCCCAGGGTACGGCAATCAGCCCCAGCATTTT.

The chain links TRBV7-3 to TRBJ1-2, with no clear D. Trimming pared 3 bases from V and 8 bases from J, leaving 13 bases between. This CDR3 is 13 amino acids long. The V gene's germline CDR1 is SGHTA and CDR2 FQGTGA. The CDR3 sequence: CASSFPLGRGYTF. DNA for the CDR3: TGTGCCAGCAGCTTCCCCCTAGGGAGAGGCTACACCTTC.

The chain has TRBV25-1 and TRBJ2-2; no clear D. CDR3 size: 12 residues. Trimming shortened V by 5 bases and J by 4 bases, and 5 bases separated the two germline ends. Germline CDR1 MGHDK, CDR2 SYGVNS. The CDR3 protein is CASSPVTGELFF. The CDR3 DNA reads TGTGCCAGCAGTCCAGTCACCGGGGAGCTGTTTTTT. The full variable domain, rest sourced from reference TRBV25-1 and TRBJ2-2, is EADIYQTPRYLVIGTGKKITLECSQTMGHDKMYWYQQDPGMELHLIHYSYGVNSTEKGDLSSESTVSRIRTEHFPLTLESARPSHTSQYLCASSPVTGELFFGEGSRLTVL.

This chain joins TRBV7-9 and TRBJ2-1; D perhaps matches TRBD2 (7 bases). The V and J ends lost 2 bases and 7 bases respectively, with 15 bases between them. The CDR3 contains 15 residues. Germline assignment: CDR1 SEHNR and CDR2 FQNEAQ (reference sequence). This CDR3 is CASSLRTGGGNEQFF. The CDR3 bases are TGTGCCAGCAGCTTACGTACGGGGGGCGGGAATGAGCAGTTCTTC. The full variable domain, its missing parts supplied by reference TRBV7-9 and TRBJ2-1, is DTGVSQNPRHKITKRGQNVTFRCDPISEHNRLYWYRQTLGQGPEFLTYFQNEAQLEKSRLLSDRFSAERPKGSFSTLEIQRTEQGDSAMYLCASSLRTGGGNEQFFGPGTRLTVL.

The chain uses TRBV28 and TRBJ1-2; TRBD1 matches at 8 bases. CDR1 is MDHEN, CDR2 SYDVKM, per germline. This CDR3 spans 14 amino acids. Unmatched junction bases numbered 7, after V lost 6 bases and J lost 4 bases. The CDR3 coding sequence is TGTGCCAGCAGACTCGGGACAGGCCTCTATGGCTACACCTTC. Its protein product is CASRLGTGLYGYTF.